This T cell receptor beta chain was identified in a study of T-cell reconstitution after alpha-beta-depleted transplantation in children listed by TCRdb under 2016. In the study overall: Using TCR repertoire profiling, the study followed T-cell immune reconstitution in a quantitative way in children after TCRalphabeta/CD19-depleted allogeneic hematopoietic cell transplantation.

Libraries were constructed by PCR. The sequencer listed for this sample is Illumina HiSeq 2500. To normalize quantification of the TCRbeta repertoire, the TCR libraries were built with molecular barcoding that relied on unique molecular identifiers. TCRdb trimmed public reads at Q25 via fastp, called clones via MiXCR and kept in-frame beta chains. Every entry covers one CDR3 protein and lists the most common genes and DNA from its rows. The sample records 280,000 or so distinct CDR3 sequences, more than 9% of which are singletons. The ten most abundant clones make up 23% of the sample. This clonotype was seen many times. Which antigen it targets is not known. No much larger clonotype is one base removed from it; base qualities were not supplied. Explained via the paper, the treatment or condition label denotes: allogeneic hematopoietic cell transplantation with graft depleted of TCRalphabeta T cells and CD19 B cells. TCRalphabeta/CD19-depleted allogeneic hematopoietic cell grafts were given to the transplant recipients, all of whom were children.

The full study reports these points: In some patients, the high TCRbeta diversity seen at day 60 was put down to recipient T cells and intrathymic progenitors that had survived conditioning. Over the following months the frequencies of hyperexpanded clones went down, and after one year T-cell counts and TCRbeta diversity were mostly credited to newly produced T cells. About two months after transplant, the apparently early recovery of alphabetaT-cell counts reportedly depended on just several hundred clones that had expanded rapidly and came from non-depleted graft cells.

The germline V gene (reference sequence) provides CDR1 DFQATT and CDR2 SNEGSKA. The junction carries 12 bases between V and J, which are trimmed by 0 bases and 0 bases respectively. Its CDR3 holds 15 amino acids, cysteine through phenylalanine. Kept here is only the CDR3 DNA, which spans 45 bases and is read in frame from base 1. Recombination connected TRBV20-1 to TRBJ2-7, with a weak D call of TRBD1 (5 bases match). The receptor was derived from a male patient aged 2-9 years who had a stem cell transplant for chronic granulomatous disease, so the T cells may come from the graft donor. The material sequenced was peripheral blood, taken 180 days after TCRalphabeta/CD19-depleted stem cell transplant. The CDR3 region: CSARDSPTDSYEQYF. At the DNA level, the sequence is TGCAGTGCTAGAGATTCTCCGACAGACTCCTACGAGCAGTACTTC.